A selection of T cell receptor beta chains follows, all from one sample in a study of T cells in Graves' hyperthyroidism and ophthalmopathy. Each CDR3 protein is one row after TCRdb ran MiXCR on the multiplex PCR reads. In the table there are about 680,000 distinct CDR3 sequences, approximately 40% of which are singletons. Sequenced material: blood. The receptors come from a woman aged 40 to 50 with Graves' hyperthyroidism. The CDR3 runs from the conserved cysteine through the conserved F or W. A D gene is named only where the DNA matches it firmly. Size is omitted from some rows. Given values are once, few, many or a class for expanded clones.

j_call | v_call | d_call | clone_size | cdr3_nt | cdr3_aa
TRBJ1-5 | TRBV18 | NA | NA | TGTGCCAGCTCACCTGGAGACAGGACTGGACAGCCCCAGCATTTT | CASSPGDRTGQPQHF
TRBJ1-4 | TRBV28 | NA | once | TGTGCCAGCAGTTTTATGGAAATCGGGGAAAAACTGTTTTTT | CASSFMEIGEKLFF
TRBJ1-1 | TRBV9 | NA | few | TGTGCCAGCAGTCGTACTAAGGGAGCAGGAAACACTGAAGCTTTCTTT | CASSRTKGAGNTEAFF
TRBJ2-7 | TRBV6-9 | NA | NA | TGTGCCAGCAGATTCGACAGGTCAGGTGAGCAGTACTTC | CASRFDRSGEQYF
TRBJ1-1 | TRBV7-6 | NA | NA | TGTGCCAGCAGCTCCCCGGGAGGACAAGCTTTCTTT | CASSSPGGQAFF
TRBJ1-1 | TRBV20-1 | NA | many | TGCAGTGTTAGGGCCTTTGGGGAAGCTTTCTTT | CSVRAFGEAFF
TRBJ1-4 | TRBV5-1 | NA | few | NA | CASSFPAGQGARKNCFF
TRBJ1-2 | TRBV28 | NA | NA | TGTGCCAGCGGAGGGGGAATCTATGGCTACACCTTC | CASGGGIYGYTF
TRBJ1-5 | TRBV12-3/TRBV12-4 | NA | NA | TGTGCCAGCAGTTTTGGCCCCGAGGGGACTCAGCCCCAGCATTTT | CASSFGPEGTQPQHF
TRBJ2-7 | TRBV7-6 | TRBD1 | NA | TGTGCCGGCAGCTCCCCCGGGACAGCTTTCTACGAGCAGTACTTC | CAGSSPGTAFYEQYF
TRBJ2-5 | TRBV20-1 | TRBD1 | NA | TGCAGTGCTATTAGGACAGGTGGAGAGACCCAGTACTTC | CSAIRTGGETQYF
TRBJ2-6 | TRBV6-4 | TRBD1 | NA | TGTGCCATCAAAGGGGGCGCCGCTGGGGCCAACGTCCTGACTTTC | CAIKGGAAGANVLTF
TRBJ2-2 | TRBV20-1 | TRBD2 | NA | TGCAGTGCTAGTTTAGCGGGGGGGACCGAGGAGCTGTTTTTT | CSASLAGGTEELFF
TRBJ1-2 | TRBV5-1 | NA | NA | TGTGCCAGCAGCTTAGTGTCGCCCGGTTTCGGCTACACCTTC | CASSLVSPGFGYTF
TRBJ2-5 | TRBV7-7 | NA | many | TGTGCTAGCAGCGTGAGGGGTTTACAGACCCAGTACTTC | CASSVRGLQTQYF
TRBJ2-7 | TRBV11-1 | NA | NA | TGTGCCAGCAGCTTAATTGGCTGGGACAATGAGCAGTACTTC | CASSLIGWDNEQYF